In this sample, the clone carrying this TCR beta chain turned up a few times. Antigen unknown. This record belongs to a study of T cells in Graves' hyperthyroidism and ophthalmopathy. RNA transcripts yielded amplified TCR beta CDR3 regions. When the TCR CDR3 underwent first-round RT-PCR, the HTBI primer set was used. Each CDR3 protein is one row after TCRdb ran MiXCR on the multiplex PCR reads. The table records some 300,000 distinct CDR3 sequences, roughly 20% of them present only once. Study findings and constraints: Most thyroid clonotypes that were expanded above 0.001 also turned up in blood.

The CDR3 sequence is 16 residues long. V gave up 5 bases and J gave up 8 bases; unmatched junction bases: 9. From germline, CDR1 is SEHNR and CDR2 FQNEAQ (reference sequence). The chain recombines TRBV7-9 with TRBJ1-6; 10 bases agree with TRBD1. Sequenced input: blood. This clonotype was obtained from a man aged 45-65 years with Graves' ophthalmopathy. CDR3 residues: CASSSLVGTGDSPLHF. CDR3 coding DNA: TGTGCCAGCAGCAGCCTGGTAGGGACAGGGGATTCACCCCTCCACTTT. Looking up the rest from reference TRBV7-9 and TRBJ1-6 gives the full variable domain: DTGVSQNPRHKITKRGQNVTFRCDPISEHNRLYWYRQTLGQGPEFLTYFQNEAQLEKSRLLSDRFSAERPKGSFSTLEIQRTEQGDSAMYLCASSSLVGTGDSPLHFGNGTRLTVT.